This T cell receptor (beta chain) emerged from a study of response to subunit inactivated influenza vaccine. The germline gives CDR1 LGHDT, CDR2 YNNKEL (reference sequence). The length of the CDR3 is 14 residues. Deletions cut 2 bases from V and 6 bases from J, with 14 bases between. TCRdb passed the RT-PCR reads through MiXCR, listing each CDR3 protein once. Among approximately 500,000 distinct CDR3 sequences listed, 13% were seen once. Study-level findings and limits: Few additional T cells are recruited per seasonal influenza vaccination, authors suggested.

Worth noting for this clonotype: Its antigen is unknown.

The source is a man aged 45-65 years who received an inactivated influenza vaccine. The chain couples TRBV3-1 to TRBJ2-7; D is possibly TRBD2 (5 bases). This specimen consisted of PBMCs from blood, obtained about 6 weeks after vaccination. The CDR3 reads CASSQNPGEGEQYF. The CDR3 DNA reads TGTGCCAGCAGCCAAAACCCCGGGGAAGGCGAGCAGTACTTC.